This T cell receptor beta chain was sequenced during a study of T cells after yellow fever vaccination. General observations from the study: The secondary T-cell response peaked on day 5, not day 15, but was weaker. In FACS-sorted repertoires, abundant clonotypes from the bulk population could appear as contaminants. Most primary-vaccination clones recurred post-booster (approximately 96% CD4, 88% CD8).

Production of TCR cDNA was by 5'RACE template switching, which also added a universal primer site and UMIs. TCRdb called the 5' RACE reads again in MiXCR, with one record for every CDR3 protein. The table lists 230,000 or so distinct CDR3 sequences, more than 3.5% of them singletons. The CDR3 spans 14 residues. Germline V gene lookup returns CDR1 SGDLS and CDR2 YYNGEE. Germline trimming cut 4 bases from V and 2 bases from J; bases unmatched to any gene: 4. This clonotype appeared many times. The antigen remains undetermined. The chain is built from TRBV9 and TRBJ2-3; 7 nucleotides line up with TRBD2. Sequenced material: PBMCs, taken 15 days after the yellow fever booster vaccination. This clonotype originated in a man younger than 35 who received the YFV17D yellow fever vaccine. CDR3 residues: CASSQRGVTDTQYF. The CDR3 bases are TGTGCCAGCAGCCAGCGGGGAGTCACAGATACGCAGTATTTT.